This record concerns one T cell receptor beta chain sequence. Authors' analysis steps: Amplification of reference gene primers provided the estimated nucleated cell counts. Measured with immunoSEQ multiplex PCR; TCRdb has only the in-frame clones, and not every one. V and J calls and clone size come straight from that table; D and trimming were deduced from the DNA. This table holds around 260,000 clones, about 85% found once. This CDR3 is 16 amino acids long. The V gene lost 2 bases and the J gene lost 3 bases, with 14 bases spanning the gap. From germline, CDR1 is SGHTA and CDR2 FQGNSA. The data originate from a study of blood T cell repertoires in COVID-19.

The chain has TRBV7-2 and TRBJ2-4; D possibly corresponds to TRBD1 (6 bases). The origin of this receptor is a man aged 55-75 years with acute or convalescent COVID-19. The sequenced sample consisted of peripheral blood. CDR3 protein: CASSLQPKGGKNIQYF. For the CDR3, the DNA is TGTGCCAGCAGCTTACAGCCAAAAGGGGGCAAAAACATTCAGTACTTC.